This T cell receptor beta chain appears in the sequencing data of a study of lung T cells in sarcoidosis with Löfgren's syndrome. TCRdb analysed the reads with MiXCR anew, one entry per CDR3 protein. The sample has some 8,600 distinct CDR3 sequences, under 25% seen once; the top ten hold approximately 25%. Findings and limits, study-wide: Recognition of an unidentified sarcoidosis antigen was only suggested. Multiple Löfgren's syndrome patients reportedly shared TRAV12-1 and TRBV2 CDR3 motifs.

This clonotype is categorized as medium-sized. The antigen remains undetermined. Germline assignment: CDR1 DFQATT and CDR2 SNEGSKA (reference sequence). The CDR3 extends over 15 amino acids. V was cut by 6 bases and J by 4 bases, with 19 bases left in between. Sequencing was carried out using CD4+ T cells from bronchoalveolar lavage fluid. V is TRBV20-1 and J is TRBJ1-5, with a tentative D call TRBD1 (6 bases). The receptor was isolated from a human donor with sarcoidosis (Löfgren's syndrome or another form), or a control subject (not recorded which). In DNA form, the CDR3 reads TGCAGTGCAAATAACAGGGAGAGCCTTAATCAGCCCCAGCATTTT. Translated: CSANNRESLNQPQHF.